What follows are 25 T cell receptor beta chains derived from one specimen sequenced in a study of blood T cells in healthy people across ages. With a J-beta primer mix and a sample-barcoded 5' primer, a second PCR ran about 7 to 12 cycles. TCRdb re-derived calls from the 5' RACE reads in MiXCR, one entry per CDR3 protein. The sample carries 1.5 million or so distinct CDR3 sequences, about 42% recorded once. The sequenced sample consisted of blood. These receptors were obtained from a woman aged 18 to 35 in good health.

This clonotype has only a few counts. V and J are TRBV29-1 and TRBJ2-2, with a weak D call TRBD1 (6 bases). CDR1 SQVTM and CDR2 ANQGSEA come from the germline V gene. This CDR3 spans 13 amino acids. V gave up 5 bases and J gave up 6 bases, with 13 bases separating them. The CDR3 coding sequence is TGCAGCGTTCCGGGACATCTCCCCGGGGAGCTGTTTTTT. It encodes CSVPGHLPGELFF.

The gene calls are TRBV4-3 and TRBJ2-5; D unresolved. Trimming removed 1 base from V and 11 bases from J, with 20 bases in between. CDR1 is LGHNA, CDR2 YSLEER, per germline. The CDR3 has 15 residues. The CDR3 loop reads CASSQVRHTGDEQYF. Here the CDR3 DNA reads TGCGCCAGCAGCCAAGTCCGGCACACTGGCGATGAGCAGTACTTC.

As DNA, the CDR3 is TGCGCCAGCAGAAAACTTAGCACAGATACGCAGTATTTT. Translated: CASRKLSTDTQYF. The chain joins TRBV4-1 to TRBJ2-3; D is ambiguous. CDR3 length: 13 amino acids. Germline CDR1 and CDR2: MGHRA and YSYEKL. The V end was cut by 6 bases, the J end by 0 bases, with 7 bases between.

This clonotype has just a few counts. The germline gene is not matched at one end of the junction; a read error may be the cause. J is TRBJ2-1 and V is TRBV7-7, with 8 nucleotides matching TRBD2. Germline lookup yields CDR1 SSHAT and CDR2 FNYEAQ (reference sequence). This CDR3 region has 16 residues. In DNA, the CDR3 is TGTGCTAGCAGCCGAGCGGGGGTCAGCTCCTACAATGAGCAGTTCTTC. Translated, it gives CASSRAGVSSYNEQFF.

This clonotype has more than one count but fewer than ten. The chain links TRBV4-3 to TRBJ2-4; 8 nucleotides line up with TRBD2. Trimming cost V 4 bases and J 1 base; bases outside gene matches: 9. This CDR3 has 17 amino acids. Germline CDR1 is LGHNA and CDR2 is YSLEER. The CDR3 region is CASSPAGGRSAKNIQYF. CDR3 bases: TGCGCCAGCAGCCCTGCAGGCGGGAGGTCCGCCAAAAACATTCAGTACTTC.

The rearrangement links TRBV6-2 or TRBV6-3 to TRBJ1-4; D gene ambiguous. Trimming shortened V by 8 bases and J by 6 bases, and 16 bases separated the two germline ends. Germline CDR1 is MNHEY and CDR2 is SVGEGT. This CDR3 contains 14 residues. CDR3 nucleotides: TGTGCCAGCCCCCGGCTAAGAGCGGATGAAAAACTGTTTTTT. It yields the protein CASPRLRADEKLFF.

This clonotype turned up a few times. DNA for the CDR3: TGTGCCAGCAGGAGGACGGGACAGGGCTACGAGCAGTACTTC. Its protein is CASRRTGQGYEQYF. The chain links TRBV6-2 or TRBV6-3 to TRBJ2-7; TRBD1 matches 9 bases. Trimming at V came to 6 bases and at J to 3 bases, leaving 6 bases not matched to a gene. Germline V gene data show CDR1 as MNHEY and CDR2 as SVGEGT. There are 14 residues in the CDR3.

This clonotype has a single count. CDR3 sequence: CASADRGYNEQFF. In DNA form, the CDR3 reads TGTGCCAGCGCGGACAGGGGGTACAATGAGCAGTTCTTC. The V call is TRBV6-6, the J call TRBJ2-1; 10 bases are a match to TRBD1. Germline V gene data show CDR1 as MNHNY and CDR2 as SVGAGI (reference sequence). The CDR3 covers 13 residues. With 8 bases clipped from V and 4 bases from J, the junction kept 2 bases outside the gene matches.

V is TRBV7-2 and J is TRBJ2-2; D is perhaps TRBD2 (6 bases). V lost 6 bases, J lost 3 bases, and 14 bases lay in between. Germline V lookup: CDR1 SGHTA, CDR2 FQGNSA. The CDR3 spans 15 residues. The CDR3 DNA reads as TGTGCCAGCAGGCCGACTAGAACGTACACCGGGGAGCTGTTTTTT. It codes for CASRPTRTYTGELFF.

CDR3 in amino acids: CASFRTSENNEQFF. The CDR3 nucleotides are TGCGCCAGCTTCCGGACTAGCGAGAACAATGAGCAGTTCTTC. The chain has TRBV5-1 and TRBJ2-1, with TRBD2 matching over 9 bases. Trimming at V came to 7 bases and at J to 5 bases, leaving 7 bases not matched to a gene. The CDR3 is 14 amino acids. Per germline, CDR1 SGHRS and CDR2 YFSETQ. Together with reference TRBV5-1 and TRBJ2-1, the CDR3 gives the full variable domain: KAGVTQTPRYLIKTRGQQVTLSCSPISGHRSVSWYQQTPGQGLQFLFEYFSETQRNKGNFPGRFSGRQFSNSRSEMNVSTLELGDSALYLCASFRTSENNEQFFGPGTRLTVL.

The chain has TRBV29-1 and TRBJ1-2, with D maybe TRBD1 (5 bases). V was pared by 0 bases and J by 12 bases, with 14 bases between. CDR1 and CDR2 from the germline V gene are SQVTM and ANQGSEA. The CDR3 is 12 residues long. The DNA of the CDR3 is TGCAGCGTTGAAGACTCCAGGGTGGGAAACACCTTC. Protein sequence: CSVEDSRVGNTF. Based on the CDR3 plus reference TRBV29-1 and TRBJ1-2, the full variable domain is SAVISQKPSRDICQRGTSLTIQCQVDSQVTMMFWYRQQPGQSLTLIATANQGSEATYESGFVIDKFPISRPNLTFSTLTVSNMSPEDSSIYLCSVEDSRVGNTFGSGTRLTVV.

The rearrangement links TRBV21-1 to TRBJ2-4; the table's TRBD1 call for D was not verified on the DNA. TRBV21-1 is a pseudogene locus. The CDR3 is 16 residues long. The CDR3, as DNA: TGTGCCAGCAGCAAACCACAGGGGCTGGCCAAAAACATTCAGTACTTC. It translates to CASSKPQGLAKNIQYF.

This clonotype has a handful of counts. The genes are TRBV20-1 and TRBJ1-5; 10 bases map to TRBD1. The CDR3 is made up of 15 amino acids. V trimming: 4 bases; J trimming: 6 bases; junction bases outside the gene matches: 9. The V gene's germline CDR1 is DFQATT and CDR2 SNEGSKA (reference sequence). As DNA, the CDR3 is TGCAGTGCTACCCTTTTAGGGACAGGGGTTCAGCCCCAGCATTTT. Residues: CSATLLGTGVQPQHF.

The chain employs TRBV27 and TRBJ1-1, with D uncertain. Looked up from germline, CDR1 is MNHEY and CDR2 is SMNVEV (reference sequence). V gave up 5 bases and J gave up 5 bases, with 15 bases separating them. The CDR3 totals 14 residues. Here the CDR3 DNA reads TGTGCCAGCAGTCACCAACCTCCTGTGACTGAAGCTTTCTTT. Its protein product is CASSHQPPVTEAFF.

The rearrangement uses TRBV7-2 and TRBJ2-1; 9 bases agree with TRBD2. The length of the CDR3 is 16 residues. Germline CDR1 and CDR2: SGHTA and FQGNSA. V was pared by 7 bases and J by 7 bases, with 14 bases of the junction left unmatched. CDR3 in DNA: TGTGCCAGCACCCCCAATCAAGGACTAGCGTTTAATGAGCAGTTCTTC. Translated, it gives CASTPNQGLAFNEQFF.

The chain couples TRBV21-1 to TRBJ1-5; TRBD1, as called in the table, went unchecked against the DNA. TRBV21-1 counts as a pseudogene. The CDR3 has 14 residues. CDR3 sequence (DNA): TGTGCCAGCAGCATCGACAGGTTCGGACAGCCCCAGCATTTT. Residues: CASSIDRFGQPQHF.

This clonotype was seen more than once but under ten times. The chain links TRBV19 to TRBJ2-7; 11 nucleotides line up with TRBD1. This CDR3 spans 14 amino acids. Trimming cost V 3 bases and J 5 bases; bases outside gene matches: 3. The germline V gene encodes CDR1 LNHDA and CDR2 SQIVND (reference sequence). CDR3 DNA: TGTGCCAGTAGTATGGACAGGGGGCTTCACGAGCAGTACTTC. Translated: CASSMDRGLHEQYF.

The rearrangement joins TRBV29-1 to TRBJ2-1, with 9 bases aligning to TRBD2. This CDR3 is 16 amino acids long. Germline CDR1 is SQVTM and CDR2 is ANQGSEA. J gave up 7 bases and V 0 bases, and 10 bases lay outside the gene matches. The CDR3 DNA reads TGCAGCGTTGAAGACGCTCTAGCGGGGATGCAGAATGAGCAGTTCTTC. This encodes CSVEDALAGMQNEQFF.

V gene TRBV11-2 combines with J gene TRBJ2-3; possibly TRBD2 for D (6 bases). The CDR3 runs 12 residues. Germline V lookup: CDR1 SGHAT, CDR2 FQNNGV. Between the trimmed V and J ends, which lost 8 bases and 4 bases, there was a span of 10 bases. The CDR3 DNA is TGTGCCAGCGGACTAAATTCAGATACGCAGTATTTT. This gives the protein CASGLNSDTQYF.

With regard to this clonotype: A much larger clone is a single base away; this may be a read error. This chain uses TRBV27 with TRBJ2-3; D is possibly TRBD1 or TRBD2 (5 bases each). V dropped 3 bases and J dropped 2 bases, with 12 bases sitting between them. CDR1 MNHEY and CDR2 SMNVEV come from the germline V gene (reference sequence). This CDR3 is built from 15 residues. The CDR3 sequence is CASSFWGSNTDTQYF. The CDR3, as DNA: TGTGCCAGCAGTTTCTGGGGGTCTAACACAGATACGCAGTATTTT.

The chain has TRBV7-6 and TRBJ2-5; D is uncertain. V shed 3 bases and J shed 11 bases, with 13 bases lying between them. Germline CDR1 reads SGHVS; CDR2 reads FNYEAQ. The CDR3 has 12 amino acids. In DNA form, the CDR3 reads TGTGCCAGCAGCTTCATATTTTCGGAGCAGTACTTC. Translation: CASSFIFSEQYF. Using reference TRBV7-6 and TRBJ2-5 for the parts outside the CDR3, the full variable domain is GAGVSQSPRYKVTKRGQDVALRCDPISGHVSLYWYRQALGQGPEFLTYFNYEAQQDKSGLPNDRFSAERPEGSISTLTIQRTEQRDSAMYRCASSFIFSEQYFGPGTRLLVL.

This chain uses TRBV4-1 with TRBJ2-3; tentative D call: TRBD2 (5 bases). The ends were cut back, 1 base at V and 0 bases at J, with 11 bases in the middle. This CDR3 is built from 16 residues. The germline CDR1 and CDR2 sequences are MGHRA and YSYEKL. The DNA for the CDR3 is TGCGCCAGCAGCCAAGTGCAGCTAGCTAGCACAGATACGCAGTATTTT. Translation: CASSQVQLASTDTQYF.

This clonotype was found a few times. The chain couples TRBV20-1 to TRBJ1-1; D is possibly TRBD1 (5 bases). Trimming removed 4 bases from V and 6 bases from J, with 21 bases in between. CDR1 is DFQATT, CDR2 SNEGSKA, per germline (reference sequence). The CDR3 has 15 residues. The CDR3 DNA reads as TGCAGTGCTATTCGATACAGGACAACTGCCCCTGAAGCTTTCTTT. Protein product: CSAIRYRTTAPEAFF.

The rearrangement joins TRBV20-1 to TRBJ2-1, with TRBD2 as a possible D gene (5 bases). The CDR3 has 14 residues. The germline V and J ends were trimmed by 5 bases and 7 bases, with 18 bases remaining between them. Germline lookup yields CDR1 DFQATT and CDR2 SNEGSKA (reference sequence). Here the CDR3 reads CSASMAGGLNEQFF. The CDR3 nucleotides read TGCAGTGCTTCCATGGCGGGTGGTCTTAATGAGCAGTTCTTC.

This clonotype was observed a few times. This sequence joins TRBV4-1 and TRBJ1-1; D remains ambiguous. CDR3 size: 15 residues. Germline CDR1 and CDR2: MGHRA and YSYEKL. The germline V and J ends were trimmed by 0 bases and 6 bases, with 14 bases remaining between them. The CDR3 nucleotides are TGCGCCAGCAGCCAAGAGCCATCCCACCCAGCTGAAGCTTTCTTT. It translates to CASSQEPSHPAEAFF.